This T cell receptor (beta chain) was identified during a study of OX40 agonist ivuxolimab in advanced cancers. V was clipped by 7 bases and J by 1 base; unmatched bases: 13. The V gene's germline CDR1 is MDHEN and CDR2 SYDVKM. The CDR3 runs 16 residues. Measured with immunoSEQ multiplex PCR; TCRdb has only the in-frame clones, and not every one. Here the sample spans fewer than 12,000 clones, approximately 85% being singletons. Autoimmune disease history or systemic immunosuppression led to patients being barred. The study sampled blood at baseline, cycle 4 day 1, and cycle 7 day 1. The rearrangement links TRBV28 to TRBJ2-7; 7 nucleotides line up with TRBD1. The TCR comes from an adult with an advanced solid tumor such as melanoma, head and neck, liver or kidney cancer. Source: CD4+ or CD8+ T cells sorted from blood, taken in a trial of the OX40 agonist ivuxolimab. CDR3 in DNA: TGTGCCAGCACTAAACCCCGGGACAGTCTTTCCTACGAGCAGTACTTC. Encoded protein: CASTKPRDSLSYEQYF.